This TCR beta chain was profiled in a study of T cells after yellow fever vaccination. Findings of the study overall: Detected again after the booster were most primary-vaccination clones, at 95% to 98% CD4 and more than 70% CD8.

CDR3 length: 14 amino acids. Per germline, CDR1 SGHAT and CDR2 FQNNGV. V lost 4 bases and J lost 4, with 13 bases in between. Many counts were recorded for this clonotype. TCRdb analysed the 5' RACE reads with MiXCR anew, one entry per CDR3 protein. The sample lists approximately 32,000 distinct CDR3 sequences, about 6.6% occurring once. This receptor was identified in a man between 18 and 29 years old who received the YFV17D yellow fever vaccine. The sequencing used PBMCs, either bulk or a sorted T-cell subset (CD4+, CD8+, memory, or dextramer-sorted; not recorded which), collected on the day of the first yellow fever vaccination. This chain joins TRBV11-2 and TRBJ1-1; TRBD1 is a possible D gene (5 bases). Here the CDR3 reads CASSSNGGGTEAFF. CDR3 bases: TGTGCCAGCAGCTCAAACGGGGGGGGCACTGAAGCTTTCTTT.